This T cell receptor (beta chain) emerged from a study of cytomegalovirus exposure and HLA in healthy donors. Regarding this clone: The antigen remains undetermined.

Study-wide points: The likely explanation for a cluster of highly shared sequence variants was sequencing artifact.

Germline V gene lookup returns CDR1 LNHDA and CDR2 SQIVND (reference sequence). Trimming took off 6 bases at V and 0 bases at J, with 12 bases between the two ends. The CDR3 consists of 15 residues. It was with 60 Vbeta and 13 Jbeta primers that the PCR ran. Some clones are missing from TCRdb's copy, which holds only in-frame ones; the method was immunoSEQ multiplex PCR. Found here are approximately 86,000 clones, 65% to 80% of them singletons; the top ten hold about 3%. The sequence came from a man between 35 and 55 years old in good health and CMV-seronegative. The chain is built from TRBV19 and TRBJ1-3; possible D gene TRBD1, 6 bases. Specimen: PBMCs. The DNA for the CDR3 is TGTGCCAGTAGATCCCGGGACAACTCTGGAAACACCATATATTTT. Translating gives CASRSRDNSGNTIYF.